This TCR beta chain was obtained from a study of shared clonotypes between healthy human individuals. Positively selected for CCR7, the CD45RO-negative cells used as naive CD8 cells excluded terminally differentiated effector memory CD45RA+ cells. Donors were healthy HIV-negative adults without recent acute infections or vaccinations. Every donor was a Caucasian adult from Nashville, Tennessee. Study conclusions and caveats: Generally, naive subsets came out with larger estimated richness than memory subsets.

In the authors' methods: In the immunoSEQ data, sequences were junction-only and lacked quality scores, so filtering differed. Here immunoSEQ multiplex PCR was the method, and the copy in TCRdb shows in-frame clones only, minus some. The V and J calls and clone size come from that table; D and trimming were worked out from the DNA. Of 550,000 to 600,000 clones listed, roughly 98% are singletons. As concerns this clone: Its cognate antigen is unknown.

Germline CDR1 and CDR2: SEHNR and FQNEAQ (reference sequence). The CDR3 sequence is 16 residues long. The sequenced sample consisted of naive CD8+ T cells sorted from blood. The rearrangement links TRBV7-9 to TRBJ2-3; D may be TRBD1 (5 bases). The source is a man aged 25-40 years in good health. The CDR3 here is CATLFWGATSTDTQYF. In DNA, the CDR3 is TGTGCAACTCTTTTTTGGGGCGCCACTAGCACAGATACGCAGTATTTT. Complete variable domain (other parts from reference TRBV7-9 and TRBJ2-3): DTGVSQNPRHKITKRGQNVTFRCDPISEHNRLYWYRQTLGQGPEFLTYFQNEAQLEKSRLLSDRFSAERPKGSFSTLEIQRTEQGDSAMYLCATLFWGATSTDTQYFGPGTRLTVL.